This T cell receptor (beta chain) came from a study of memory CD4+ T cells and cytomegalovirus serostatus. Study information: Donors were healthy Belgian adults, 10 or so CMV seropositive and 24 seronegative. Study outcomes and limitations: The CMV-associated TCR signature appears largely within the CD4+ memory repertoire.

This clone was observed a few times. Its antigen is unidentified. Methods used by the authors: After removing out-of-frame reads, 2 million to 2.5 million distinct TCRbeta sequences remained. TCRdb's table, derived via immunoSEQ multiplex PCR, lists solely in-frame clones and lacks some. The V and J calls and clone size are taken from that table; D and trimming were inferred from the DNA. There are approximately 88,000 clones in the sample; roughly 80% occur only once, and around 3.6% lies in the top ten. The CDR3 runs 17 residues. V was clipped by 2 bases and J by 2 bases; unmatched bases: 10. Germline CDR1 and CDR2: SGHVS and FQNEAQ. Single viable CD3+CD4+CD8-CD45RO+ cells were sorted as the memory CD4+ T cells. Serostatus was set by detecting CMV pp150, pp28, p38, p52 IgG.

The chain has TRBV7-8 and TRBJ2-7; 9 bases match TRBD2. The TCR originated in an adult in good health and CMV-seropositive. The specimen sequenced was memory CD4+ T cells from blood. The DNA for the CDR3 is TGTGCCAGCAGCTTAAGCCCCAGGGCGGGAGGGACCTACGAGCAGTACTTC. The encoded protein is CASSLSPRAGGTYEQYF. The whole variable domain, filled in from reference TRBV7-8 and TRBJ2-7, reads GAGVSQSPRYKVAKRGQDVALRCDPISGHVSLFWYQQALGQGPEFLTYFQNEAQLDKSGLPSDRFFAERPEGSVSTLKIQRTQQEDSAVYLCASSLSPRAGGTYEQYFGPGTRLTVT.